The 25 T cell receptor beta chains in this list originate from one sample, sequenced in a study of shared T cell receptors in the human thymus. TCRdb's copy holds only in-frame clones and misses some; the assay was immunoSEQ multiplex PCR. The data hold about 380,000 clones, with approximately 95% observed a single time. Sequencing was performed on thymocytes. The receptors were gathered from a human donor.

V gene TRBV19 combines with J gene TRBJ2-2; TRBD1 agrees at 11 bases. Germline V lookup: CDR1 LNHDA, CDR2 SQIVND (reference sequence). CDR3 length equals 17 residues. V lost 1 base to trimming and J lost 4 bases; unmatched junction nucleotides: 5. The CDR3 DNA follows: TGTGCCAGTAGTATAGGGACAGGGGGCGGGATCACCGGGGAGCTGTTTTTT. This sequence encodes CASSIGTGGGITGELFF.

CDR3 coding DNA: TGCGCCAGCAGCCCCGACCCGAAGGGTCTGGGTACCCTCTACGAGCAGTACTTC. Protein sequence: CASSPDPKGLGTLYEQYF. The V and J genes are TRBV5-1 and TRBJ2-7; D unresolved. V dropped 4 bases and J dropped 3 bases, with 26 bases sitting between them. This CDR3 has 18 amino acids. CDR1 is SGHRS and CDR2 is YFSETQ in the germline V gene.

This sequence joins TRBV18 and TRBJ1-1; 9 bases align to TRBD1. CDR1 KGHSH and CDR2 LQKENI come from the germline V gene. The V and J ends lost 3 bases and 6 bases, in that order; junction bases with no gene match: 5. The CDR3 runs to 14 residues. The CDR3, as DNA: TGTGCCAGCTCACCCCCGGGACAGGGCGCTGAAGCTTTCTTT. This translates into CASSPPGQGAEAFF.

The chain is built from TRBV6-4 and TRBJ2-1; 11 positions agree with TRBD2. This CDR3 contains 16 residues. Germline V gene lookup returns CDR1 MRHNA and CDR2 SNTAGT. V dropped 4 bases and J dropped 5; count of bases not matched to a gene: 7. The CDR3 is CASSVLAGEFHNEQFF. As DNA, the CDR3 is TGTGCCAGCAGTGTACTAGCGGGAGAGTTTCACAATGAGCAGTTCTTC.

The V call is TRBV12-5, the J call TRBJ2-2, with a possible D match to TRBD1 (7 bases). The V gene's germline CDR1 is LGHNT and CDR2 FRNRAP. The CDR3 is 23 residues long. Trimming removed 0 bases from V and 0 bases from J, with 29 bases in between. CDR3 residues: CASGLVRGTGEELADSNTGELFF. The CDR3 DNA follows: TGTGCTAGTGGTTTGGTAAGGGGAACAGGGGAGGAATTAGCGGACTCGAACACCGGGGAGCTGTTTTTT.

This clone was seen just once. The rearrangement links TRBV7-8 to TRBJ1-2, with 8 nucleotides matching TRBD1. This CDR3 is built from 17 residues. Losses at the gene ends were 2 bases for V and 11 bases for J; bases not matched to a gene: 19. CDR1 and CDR2 (germline): SGHVS, FQNEAQ. The CDR3, as DNA: TGTGCCAGCAGCTTAATCGGACAGGGAAGGGGAGATGGCTGGTACACCTTC. This sequence encodes CASSLIGQGRGDGWYTF.

V gene TRBV28 combines with J gene TRBJ2-7; TRBD1 might be the D (6 bases). Germline V gene sequence: CDR1 MDHEN, CDR2 SYDVKM. The CDR3 consists of 16 residues. V gave up 1 base and J gave up 1 base, with 14 bases separating them. The CDR3 DNA is TGTGCCAGCAGTTTATTAACTCAGGGGCCTTCCTACGAGCAGTACTTC. This sequence encodes CASSLLTQGPSYEQYF.

The chain uses TRBV30 and TRBJ2-1; D remains ambiguous. Trimming stripped 2 bases from V and 5 bases from J, with 13 bases between. The CDR3 contains 14 residues. In germline, CDR1 is GTSNPN, CDR2 SVGIG (reference sequence). The CDR3 DNA reads TGTGCCTGGAGTTTAGTCGACGAAAACAATGAGCAGTTCTTC. This translates into CAWSLVDENNEQFF. The variable domain in full, with the rest retrieved from reference TRBV30 and TRBJ2-1, is SQTIHQWPATLVQPVGSPLSLECTVEGTSNPNLYWYRQAAGRGLQLLFYSVGIGQISSEVPQNLSASRPQDRQFILSSKKLLLSDSGFYLCAWSLVDENNEQFFGPGTRLTVL.

The rearrangement joins TRBV2 to TRBJ2-3; 16 positions match TRBD2. Germline trimming cut 5 bases from V and 0 bases from J; bases unmatched to any gene: 11. CDR3 size: 20 residues. Germline values: CDR1 SNHLY, CDR2 FYNNEI. The CDR3 reads CASSTSGTSGRGASTDTQYF. For the CDR3, the DNA is TGTGCCAGCAGTACTAGCGGGACTAGCGGGAGGGGAGCGAGCACAGATACGCAGTATTTT.

The chain joins TRBV27 to TRBJ2-7, with D hard to call. Germline CDR1 reads MNHEY; CDR2 reads SMNVEV (reference sequence). The length of the CDR3 is 14 residues. V lost 2 bases and J 1 base, leaving 9 bases between the germline ends. CDR3 DNA sequence: TGTGCCAGCAGTTTAAAGGGATTTTCCTACGAGCAGTACTTC. Encoded protein: CASSLKGFSYEQYF.

This clone was picked up one time. This chain connects TRBV7-6 to TRBJ2-3, with 7 positions matching TRBD2. The germline CDR1 and CDR2 sequences are SGHVS and FNYEAQ. The CDR3 has 17 amino acids. J gave up 2 bases and V 4 bases, and 12 bases lay outside the gene matches. The DNA for the CDR3 is TGTGCCAGCAGCTCGAGGGCTAGCGGAGGCAACACAGATACGCAGTATTTT. It encodes CASSSRASGGNTDTQYF.

This chain joins TRBV5-6 and TRBJ2-3; 7 positions agree with TRBD2. V was clipped by 3 bases and J by 0 bases; unmatched bases: 7. This CDR3 is 16 amino acids long. Germline CDR1 is SGHDT and CDR2 is YYEEEE. CDR3 residues: CASSSGGPASTDTQYF. The CDR3 nucleotides read TGTGCCAGCAGCTCGGGAGGACCAGCTAGCACAGATACGCAGTATTTT. Based on the CDR3 plus reference TRBV5-6 and TRBJ2-3, the full variable domain is DAGVTQSPTHLIKTRGQQVTLRCSPKSGHDTVSWYQQALGQGPQFIFQYYEEEERQRGNFPDRFSGHQFPNYSSELNVNALLLGDSALYLCASSSGGPASTDTQYFGPGTRLTVL.

J is TRBJ2-1 and V is TRBV27, with TRBD2 matching 8 bases. Germline trimming cut 10 bases from V and 6 bases from J; bases unmatched to any gene: 14. Germline values: CDR1 MNHEY, CDR2 SMNVEV (reference sequence). The CDR3 runs 15 residues. The CDR3 reads CATTIKREGPNEQFF. The CDR3 DNA reads TGTGCCACCACAATTAAACGGGAGGGCCCCAATGAGCAGTTCTTC.

The chain couples TRBV5-1 to TRBJ1-1, with D uncertain. The CDR3 covers 17 residues. Germline V gene lookup returns CDR1 SGHRS and CDR2 YFSETQ. Trimming took 3 bases from V and 3 from J, leaving 21 bases between them. The CDR3 coding sequence is TGCGCCAGCAGCTCCCTTGTAGTAGGCCCCGGGGACACTGAAGCTTTCTTT. This gives the protein CASSSLVVGPGDTEAFF.

V gene TRBV1 combines with J gene TRBJ2-4. TRBV1 is reported as a pseudogene. The CDR3 runs 12 residues. As DNA, the CDR3 is TGCACCAGCAGCCACAGGGACAACATTCAGTACTTC. Residues: CTSSHRDNIQYF.

This clone was seen only a few times. V is TRBV11-3 and J is TRBJ2-3; 12 nucleotides align to TRBD2. The germline gives CDR1 SGHNT, CDR2 YENEEA. This CDR3 is 15 amino acids long. V shed 5 bases, J shed 3 bases, and the junction held 3 bases outside the gene matches. The DNA for the CDR3 is TGTGCCAGCAGCCCGGGGACTAGCGGGACAGATACGCAGTATTTT. It specifies CASSPGTSGTDTQYF.

This clone has just one count. The chain is built from TRBV29-1 and TRBJ2-3; perhaps TRBD2 as D (6 bases). Germline CDR1 reads SQVTM; CDR2 reads ANQGSEA. This CDR3 has 18 residues. With 6 bases removed from V and 2 bases from J, the gap between germline ends came to 27 bases. The CDR3: CSVLDADGGAAFTDTQYF. The CDR3 DNA reads TGCAGCGTCCTGGACGCCGACGGGGGAGCGGCTTTCACAGATACGCAGTATTTT.

The V and J genes are TRBV5-6 and TRBJ1-5; 8 bases fit TRBD1. With 4 bases clipped from V and 5 bases from J, the junction kept 11 bases outside the gene matches. This CDR3 is 16 amino acids long. Germline CDR1 and CDR2: SGHDT and YYEEEE. CDR3 sequence reads: CASSPGAGGKDQPQHF. CDR3 bases: TGTGCCAGCAGCCCGGGGGCAGGGGGCAAAGATCAGCCCCAGCATTTT.

The gene calls are TRBV5-4 and TRBJ2-5; D is unresolved. V lost 1 base and J 1 base, leaving 8 bases between the germline ends. Per the germline V gene, CDR1 is SGHNT and CDR2 is YYREEE (reference sequence). This CDR3 is built from 14 residues. In DNA form, the CDR3 reads TGTGCCAGCAGCTTGAGGTCAGCCCAAGAGACCCAGTACTTC. Residues: CASSLRSAQETQYF.

This sequence joins TRBV7-8 and TRBJ2-4; tentatively, D is TRBD1 (5 bases). V shed 4 bases and J shed 3 bases, with 19 bases lying between them. The CDR3 contains 17 residues. Germline V gives CDR1 SGHVS, CDR2 FQNEAQ. CDR3 protein: CASSYIAGNFGKNIQYF. The CDR3 DNA reads as TGTGCCAGCAGCTATATTGCAGGGAATTTCGGCAAAAACATTCAGTACTTC.

The chain employs TRBV11-2 and TRBJ2-1; D is uncertain. CDR3 size: 14 residues. Per germline, CDR1 SGHAT and CDR2 FQNNGV. V shed 7 bases and J shed 1 base, with 11 bases lying between them. The CDR3 loop reads CASTMKLSYNEQFF. The CDR3 bases are TGTGCCAGCACCATGAAATTATCCTACAATGAGCAGTTCTTC.

The chain joins TRBV4-2 to TRBJ2-5; TRBD2 matches 13 bases. Germline-derived CDR1 and CDR2 are LGHNA and YNFKEQ. This CDR3 comprises 18 residues. V trimming: 1 base; J trimming: 3 bases; junction bases outside the gene matches: 8. The DNA of the CDR3 is TGTGCCAGCAGCCAAGCAATACTAGCGGGAGGGTATGAAGAGACCCAGTACTTC. Translation gives CASSQAILAGGYEETQYF.

This clone was recorded only once. The rearrangement joins TRBV28 to TRBJ1-5; 7 nucleotides align to TRBD1. Trimming took 5 bases from V and 1 from J; bases not matched to a gene: 5. The CDR3 totals 15 residues. Per germline, CDR1 MDHEN and CDR2 SYDVKM. CDR3: CASSPTGVSNQPQHF. In DNA form, the CDR3 reads TGTGCCAGCAGTCCAACAGGGGTAAGCAATCAGCCCCAGCATTTT.

The chain links TRBV7-2 to TRBJ2-7, with D tentatively TRBD1 (5 bases). Trimming took off 1 base at V and 0 bases at J, with 13 bases between the two ends. The germline V gene has CDR1 SGHTA and CDR2 FQGNSA. This CDR3 contains 16 residues. Here the CDR3 DNA reads TGTGCCAGCAGCTTAGAAAAGGGGATGAGCTCCTACGAGCAGTACTTC. This sequence encodes CASSLEKGMSSYEQYF.

The chain couples TRBV20-1 to TRBJ2-7, with TRBD2 as a possible D gene (6 bases). V was cut by 3 bases and J by 5 bases, with 8 bases left in between. The germline V gene has CDR1 DFQATT and CDR2 SNEGSKA (reference sequence). The CDR3 is made up of 11 amino acids. CDR3: CSASWGDEQYF. CDR3 DNA: TGCAGTGCTAGTTGGGGGGACGAGCAGTACTTC.